This T cell receptor (beta chain) was recorded in a study of early T cells in non-severe SARS-CoV-2 infection. Notes on the study in general: Private and CD4 specificities were missed by VDJdb matching, which favored anti-spike CD8 responses.

A few counts support this clonotype. Antigen: not known. This CDR3 is 14 amino acids long. V was pared by 3 bases and J by 7 bases, with 12 bases of the junction left unmatched. Per the germline V gene, CDR1 is DFQATT and CDR2 is SNEGSKA (reference sequence). TCRdb used MiXCR to reprocess the 5' RACE reads, holding one entry per CDR3 protein. Among 80,000 or so distinct CDR3 sequences listed, less than 15% were seen once. J is TRBJ2-7 and V is TRBV20-1; 7 nucleotides line up with TRBD2. The sample was whole blood. This clonotype was sampled from an adult who was a healthcare worker with PCR-confirmed SARS-CoV-2 infection or an uninfected control (not recorded which). This chain's CDR3 is CSASPSGDYFEQYF. CDR3 coding DNA: TGCAGTGCTAGTCCGAGCGGGGACTACTTTGAGCAGTACTTC.